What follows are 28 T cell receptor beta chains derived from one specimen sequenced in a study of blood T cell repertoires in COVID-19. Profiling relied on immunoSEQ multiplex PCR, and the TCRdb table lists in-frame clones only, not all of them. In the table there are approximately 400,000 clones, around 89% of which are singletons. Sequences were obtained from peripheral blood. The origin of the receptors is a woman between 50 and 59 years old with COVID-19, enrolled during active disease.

The CDR3 nucleotides are TGTGCCAGCAGTCCCGGGACTAGAAATAATGAGCAGTTCTTC. This translates into CASSPGTRNNEQFF. The rearrangement links TRBV6-4 to TRBJ2-1; 8 bases agree with TRBD2. The length of the CDR3 is 14 residues. Germline V gene lookup returns CDR1 MRHNA and CDR2 SNTAGT. Trimming at V came to 5 bases and at J to 7 bases, leaving 7 bases not matched to a gene.

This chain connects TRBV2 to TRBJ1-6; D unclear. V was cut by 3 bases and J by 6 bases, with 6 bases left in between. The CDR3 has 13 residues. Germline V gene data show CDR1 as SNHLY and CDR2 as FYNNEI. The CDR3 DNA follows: TGTGCCAGCAGTGATAGTATTAATTCACCCCTCCACTTT. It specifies CASSDSINSPLHF.

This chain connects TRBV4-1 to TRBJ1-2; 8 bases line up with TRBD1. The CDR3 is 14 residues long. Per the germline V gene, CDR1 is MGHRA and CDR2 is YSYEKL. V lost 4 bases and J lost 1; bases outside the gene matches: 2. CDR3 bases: TGCGCCAGCAGCCGTACAGGGGGTAACTATGGCTACACCTTC. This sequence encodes CASSRTGGNYGYTF.

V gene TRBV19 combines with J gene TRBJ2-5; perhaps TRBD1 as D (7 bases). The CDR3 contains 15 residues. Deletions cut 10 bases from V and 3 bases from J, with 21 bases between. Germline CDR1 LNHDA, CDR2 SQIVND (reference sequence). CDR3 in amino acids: CATSGRGAIKETQYF. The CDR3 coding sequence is TGTGCCACCTCAGGCAGGGGGGCGATAAAAGAGACCCAGTACTTC.

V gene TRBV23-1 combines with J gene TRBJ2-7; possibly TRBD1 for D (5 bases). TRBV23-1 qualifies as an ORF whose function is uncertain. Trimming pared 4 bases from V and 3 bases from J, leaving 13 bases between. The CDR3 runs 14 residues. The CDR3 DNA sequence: TGCGCCAGCAGTCTGGACACCAGACACTACGAGCAGTACTTC. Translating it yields CASSLDTRHYEQYF.

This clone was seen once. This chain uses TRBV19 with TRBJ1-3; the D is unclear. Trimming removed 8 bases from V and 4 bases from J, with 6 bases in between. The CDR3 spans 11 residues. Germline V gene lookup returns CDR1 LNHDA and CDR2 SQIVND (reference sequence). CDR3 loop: CASQQGNTIYF. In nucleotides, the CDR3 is TGTGCCAGTCAACAGGGAAACACCATATATTTT.

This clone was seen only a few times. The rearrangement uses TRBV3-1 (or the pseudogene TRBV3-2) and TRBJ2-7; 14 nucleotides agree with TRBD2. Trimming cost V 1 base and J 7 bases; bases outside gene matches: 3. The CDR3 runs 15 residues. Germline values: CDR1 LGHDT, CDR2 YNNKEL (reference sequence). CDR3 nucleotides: TGTGCCAGCAGCCAAGGACTAGCGGGGGGGCGGGAGCAGTACTTC. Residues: CASSQGLAGGREQYF.

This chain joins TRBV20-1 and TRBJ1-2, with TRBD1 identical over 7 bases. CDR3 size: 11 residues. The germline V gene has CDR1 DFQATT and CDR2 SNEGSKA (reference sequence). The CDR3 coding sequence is TGCAGGGGTAGGGGGCGGGATGGCTACACCTTC. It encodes CRGRGRDGYTF.

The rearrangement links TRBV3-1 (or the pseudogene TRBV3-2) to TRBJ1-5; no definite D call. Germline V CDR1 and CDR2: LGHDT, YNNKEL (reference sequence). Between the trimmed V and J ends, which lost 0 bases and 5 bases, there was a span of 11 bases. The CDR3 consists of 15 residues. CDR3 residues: CASSQESPLDQPQHF. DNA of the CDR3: TGTGCCAGCAGCCAAGAGAGCCCACTCGATCAGCCCCAGCATTTT.

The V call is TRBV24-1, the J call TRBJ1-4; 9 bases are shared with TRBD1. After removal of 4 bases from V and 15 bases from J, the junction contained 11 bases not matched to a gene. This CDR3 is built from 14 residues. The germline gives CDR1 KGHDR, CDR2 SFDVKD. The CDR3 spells CATSDRTGAQGVFF. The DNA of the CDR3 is TGTGCCACCAGTGACCGGACAGGGGCCCAGGGAGTGTTTTTT.

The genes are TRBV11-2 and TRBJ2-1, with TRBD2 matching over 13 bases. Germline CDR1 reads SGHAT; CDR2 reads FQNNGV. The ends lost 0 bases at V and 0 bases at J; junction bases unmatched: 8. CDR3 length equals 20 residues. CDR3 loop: CASSLELGLAGVSSYNEQFF. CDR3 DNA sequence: TGTGCCAGCAGCTTAGAATTAGGACTAGCGGGGGTAAGCTCCTACAATGAGCAGTTCTTC.

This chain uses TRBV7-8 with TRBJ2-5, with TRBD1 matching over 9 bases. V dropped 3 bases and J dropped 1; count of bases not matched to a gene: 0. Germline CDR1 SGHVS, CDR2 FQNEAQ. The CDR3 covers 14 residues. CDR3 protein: CASSLDRGQETQYF. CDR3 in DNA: TGTGCCAGCAGCTTGGACAGGGGCCAAGAGACCCAGTACTTC.

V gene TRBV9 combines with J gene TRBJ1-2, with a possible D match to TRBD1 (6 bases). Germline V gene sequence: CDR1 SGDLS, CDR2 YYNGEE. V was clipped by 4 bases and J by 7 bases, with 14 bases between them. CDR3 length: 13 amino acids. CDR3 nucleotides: TGTGCCAGCAGCTCTGATCTCAGGGGTGGCTACACCTTC. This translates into CASSSDLRGGYTF.

CDR3 nucleotides: TGTGCCAGCAGGCGGGGTTCGTACGAGCAGTACTTC. Translating gives CASRRGSYEQYF. The chain has TRBV6-5 and TRBJ2-7; D is possibly TRBD2 (6 bases). V was clipped by 6 bases and J by 4 bases, with 10 bases between them. Germline CDR1 is MNHEY and CDR2 is SVGAGI. This CDR3 region has 12 residues.

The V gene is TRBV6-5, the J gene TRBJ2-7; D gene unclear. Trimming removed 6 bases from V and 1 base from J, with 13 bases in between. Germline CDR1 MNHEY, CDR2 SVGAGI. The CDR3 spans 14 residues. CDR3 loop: CASSGSTGSYEQYF. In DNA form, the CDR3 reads TGTGCCAGCAGCGGGTCCACCGGATCCTACGAGCAGTACTTC.

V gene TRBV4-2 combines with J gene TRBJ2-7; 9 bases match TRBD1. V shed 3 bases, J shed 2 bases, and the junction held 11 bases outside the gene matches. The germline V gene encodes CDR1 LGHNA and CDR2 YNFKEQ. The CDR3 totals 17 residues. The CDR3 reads CASSHRTPGTGTYEQYF. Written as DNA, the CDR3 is TGTGCCAGCAGCCATAGAACCCCGGGGACAGGGACCTACGAGCAGTACTTC.

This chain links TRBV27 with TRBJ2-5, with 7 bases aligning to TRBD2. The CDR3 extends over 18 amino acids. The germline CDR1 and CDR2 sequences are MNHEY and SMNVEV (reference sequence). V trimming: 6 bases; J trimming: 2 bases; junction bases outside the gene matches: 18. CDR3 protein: CASSPLTRYWTRQETQYF. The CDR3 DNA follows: TGTGCCAGCAGCCCCCTGACCCGTTACTGGACTAGGCAAGAGACCCAGTACTTC.

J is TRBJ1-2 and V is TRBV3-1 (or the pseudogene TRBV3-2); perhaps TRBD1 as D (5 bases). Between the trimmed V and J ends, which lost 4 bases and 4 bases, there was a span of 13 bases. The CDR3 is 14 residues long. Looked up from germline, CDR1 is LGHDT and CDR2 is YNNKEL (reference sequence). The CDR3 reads CASSPSQGPYGYTF. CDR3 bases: TGTGCCAGCAGCCCGTCCCAGGGTCCCTATGGCTACACCTTC.

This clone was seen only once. The CDR3 region has the DNA TGTGCCAGCAGCTTATCGGCTAGCGGCTACAATGAGCAGTTCTTC. Its protein is CASSLSASGYNEQFF. The gene calls are TRBV11-3 and TRBJ2-1; 7 bases are a match to TRBD2. There are 15 residues in the CDR3. CDR1 is SGHNT, CDR2 YENEEA, per germline. The ends lost 2 bases at V and 3 bases at J; junction bases unmatched: 4.

Here the CDR3 DNA reads TGCAGCACATGGACAGGGGGCAACTATGGCTACACCTTC. This gives the protein CSTWTGGNYGYTF. The chain has TRBV29-1 and TRBJ1-2; the match to TRBD1 covers 11 bases. CDR3 length: 13 residues. V shed 8 bases, J shed 2 bases, and the junction held 4 bases outside the gene matches. Per the germline V gene, CDR1 is SQVTM and CDR2 is ANQGSEA.

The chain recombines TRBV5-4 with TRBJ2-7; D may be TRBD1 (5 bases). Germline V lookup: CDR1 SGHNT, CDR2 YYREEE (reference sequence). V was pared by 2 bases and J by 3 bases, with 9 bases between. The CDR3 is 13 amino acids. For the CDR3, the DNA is TGTGCCAGCAGCTTTCAGGGTTACTACGAGCAGTACTTC. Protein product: CASSFQGYYEQYF.

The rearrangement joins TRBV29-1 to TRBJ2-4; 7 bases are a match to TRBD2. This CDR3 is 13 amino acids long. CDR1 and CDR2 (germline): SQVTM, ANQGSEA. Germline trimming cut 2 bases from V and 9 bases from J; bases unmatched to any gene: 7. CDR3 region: CSVEPASGGIQYF. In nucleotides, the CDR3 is TGCAGCGTTGAACCGGCTAGCGGAGGCATTCAGTACTTC.

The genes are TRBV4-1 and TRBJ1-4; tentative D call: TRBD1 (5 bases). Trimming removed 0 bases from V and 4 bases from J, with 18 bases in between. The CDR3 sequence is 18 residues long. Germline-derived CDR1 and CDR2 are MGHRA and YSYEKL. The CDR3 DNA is TGCGCCAGCAGCCAAGACAGTATGAGAACGGGACTTAATGAAAAACTGTTTTTT. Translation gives CASSQDSMRTGLNEKLFF.

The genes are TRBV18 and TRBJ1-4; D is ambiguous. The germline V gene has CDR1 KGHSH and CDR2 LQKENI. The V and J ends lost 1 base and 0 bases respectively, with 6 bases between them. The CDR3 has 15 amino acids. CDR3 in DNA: TGTGCCAGCTCACCACAGCAGGCAACTAATGAAAAACTGTTTTTT. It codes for CASSPQQATNEKLFF.

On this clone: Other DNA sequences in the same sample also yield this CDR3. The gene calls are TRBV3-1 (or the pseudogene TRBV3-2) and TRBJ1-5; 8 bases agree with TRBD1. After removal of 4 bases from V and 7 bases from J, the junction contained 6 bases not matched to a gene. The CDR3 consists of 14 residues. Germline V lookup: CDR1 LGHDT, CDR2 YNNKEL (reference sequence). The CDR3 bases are TGTGCCAGCAGCCTCGGACAGGGCGGGCAGCCCCAGCATTTT. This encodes CASSLGQGGQPQHF.

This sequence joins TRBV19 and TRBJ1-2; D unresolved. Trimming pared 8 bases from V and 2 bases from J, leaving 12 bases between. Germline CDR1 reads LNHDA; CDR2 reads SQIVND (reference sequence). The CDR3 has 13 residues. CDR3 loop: CASLRTGNYGYTF. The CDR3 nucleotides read TGTGCCAGTCTAAGGACGGGGAACTATGGCTACACCTTC.

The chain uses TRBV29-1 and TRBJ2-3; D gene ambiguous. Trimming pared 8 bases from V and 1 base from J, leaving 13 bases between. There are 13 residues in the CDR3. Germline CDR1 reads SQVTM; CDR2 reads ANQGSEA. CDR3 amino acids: CSPGLPGTDTQYF. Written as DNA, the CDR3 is TGCAGCCCGGGCCTCCCCGGCACAGATACGCAGTATTTT.

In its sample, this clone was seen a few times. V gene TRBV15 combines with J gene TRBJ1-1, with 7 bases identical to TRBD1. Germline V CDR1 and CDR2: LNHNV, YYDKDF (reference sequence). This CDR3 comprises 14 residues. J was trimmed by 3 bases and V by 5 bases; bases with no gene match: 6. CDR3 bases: TGTGCCACCAGCGGATATACAGGGGACACTGAAGCTTTCTTT. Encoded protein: CATSGYTGDTEAFF.